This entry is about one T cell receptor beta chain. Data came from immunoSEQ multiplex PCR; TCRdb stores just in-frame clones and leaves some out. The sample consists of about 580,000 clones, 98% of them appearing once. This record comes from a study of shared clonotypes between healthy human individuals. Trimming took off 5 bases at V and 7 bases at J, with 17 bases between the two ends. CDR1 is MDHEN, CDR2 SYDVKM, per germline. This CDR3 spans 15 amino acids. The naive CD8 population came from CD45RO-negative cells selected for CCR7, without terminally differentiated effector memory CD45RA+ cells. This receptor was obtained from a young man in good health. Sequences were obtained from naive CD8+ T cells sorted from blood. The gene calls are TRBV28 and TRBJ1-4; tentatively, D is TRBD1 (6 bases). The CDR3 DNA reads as TGTGCCAGCAGTCTAAAAGTCCAGGGGCGTGAAAAACTGTTTTTT. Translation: CASSLKVQGREKLFF. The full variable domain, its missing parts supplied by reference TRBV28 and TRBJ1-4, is DVKVTQSSRYLVKRTGEKVFLECVQDMDHENMFWYRQDPGLGLRLIYFSYDVKMKEKGDIPEGYSVSREKKERFSLILESASTNQTSMYLCASSLKVQGREKLFFGSGTQLSVL.